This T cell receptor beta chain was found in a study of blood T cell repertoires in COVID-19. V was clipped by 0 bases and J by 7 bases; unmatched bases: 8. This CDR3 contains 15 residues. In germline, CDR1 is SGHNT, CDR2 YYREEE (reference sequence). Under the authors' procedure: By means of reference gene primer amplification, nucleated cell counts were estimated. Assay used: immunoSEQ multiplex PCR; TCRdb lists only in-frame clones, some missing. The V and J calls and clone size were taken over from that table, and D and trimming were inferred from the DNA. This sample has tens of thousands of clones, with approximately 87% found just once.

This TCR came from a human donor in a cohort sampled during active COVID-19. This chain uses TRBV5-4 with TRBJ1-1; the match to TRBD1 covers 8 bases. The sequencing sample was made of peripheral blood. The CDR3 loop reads CASSLDRGSRGEAFF. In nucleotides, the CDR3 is TGTGCCAGCAGCTTGGACAGGGGGTCGAGGGGTGAAGCTTTCTTT.